This TCR beta chain derives from a study of CD8+ T cells in alopecia areata. Study background: At a dose of 5 to 10 mg twice daily, oral tofacitinib was given to treated patients.

About this clone: Its antigen is currently unknown.

Once RNA had been extracted, it was reverse transcribed into cDNA to act as the sequencing template. Produced via immunoSEQ multiplex PCR; TCRdb's table is partial and in-frame only. The table includes about 160,000 clones, roughly two thirds detected once. Germline V gene data show CDR1 as SGHDT and CDR2 as YYEEEE. The CDR3 contains 13 residues. V lost 3 bases to trimming and J lost 7 bases, with 13 bases between them. The treatment is: oral pan-JAK inhibitor, 5-10 mg twice daily. Findings and limits, study-wide: The study found that many expanded lesional clones persisted in scalp and blood during tofacitinib. For lesional scalp, especially alopecia totalis/universalis, clonality was higher than in normal scalp.

This sequence joins TRBV5-6 and TRBJ1-1, with D hard to call. This material consisted of CD4+ T cells sorted from blood, taken at week 4, from a patient treated with tofacitinib. This clonotype was obtained from a human donor with alopecia areata. The CDR3 loop reads CASSSPSALEAFF. CDR3 bases: TGTGCCAGCAGCTCCCCCTCGGCCCTTGAAGCTTTCTTT.